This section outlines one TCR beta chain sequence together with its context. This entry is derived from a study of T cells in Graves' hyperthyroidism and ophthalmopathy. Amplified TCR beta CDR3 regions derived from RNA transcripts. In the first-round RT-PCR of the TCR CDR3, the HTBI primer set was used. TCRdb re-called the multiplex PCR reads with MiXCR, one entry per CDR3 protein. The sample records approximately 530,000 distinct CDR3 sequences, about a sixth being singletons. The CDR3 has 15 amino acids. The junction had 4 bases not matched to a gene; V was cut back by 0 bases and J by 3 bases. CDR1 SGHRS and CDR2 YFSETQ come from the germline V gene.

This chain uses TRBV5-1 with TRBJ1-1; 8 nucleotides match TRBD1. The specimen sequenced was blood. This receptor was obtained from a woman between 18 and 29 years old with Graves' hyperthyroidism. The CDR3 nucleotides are TGCGCCAGCAGCTTGGCCAGGGGGCAGTACACTGAAGCTTTCTTT. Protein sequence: CASSLARGQYTEAFF.